The entry that follows covers one TCR beta chain sequence. This clone has only one observation. Its antigen remains undetermined. Per-base qualities were not stored, and no clone one base away is much larger. Libraries were made using the immunoSEQ multiplex PCR assay. For the multiplex PCR, a mixture combining 60 forward primers for TCR Vbeta segments and 13 reverse primers for TCR Jbeta segments was used. Amplification of the CDR3 region of rearranged TCR beta genes was performed with a multiplex PCR assay on genomic DNA. The Illumina HiSeq System was used to sequence the amplified TCR beta libraries as 87-base-pair reads. In the paper's pipeline: Across the 670 or so repertoires, a later analysis counted some 81 million unique TCR beta chains, 9.5 million to 13 million of which were shared by at least two donors. Raw reads were error-corrected and collapsed into unique sequences with a nearest-neighbor algorithm that merged closely related sequences to remove PCR and sequencing errors. CDR3 sequences were aligned to IMGT reference sequences to assign V, D and J gene segments. For a sequence to be retained, a match of at least six nucleotides was required to both a V gene segment and a J gene segment. A rearrangement was called productive if the CDR3 had no stop codons and remained in frame with V and J, and every other rearrangement was called non-productive. Following IMGT convention, CDR3 was defined as the stretch from the second conserved V-encoded cysteine to the conserved J-encoded phenylalanine. In an earlier analysis of more than 550 of the donors, sequences lacking an unambiguous match to a single V gene segment were excluded. An earlier analysis of 587 of the donors called V segments functional above 56.7% productive rearrangements and segregating when the between-donor standard deviation exceeded 5%. A statistical classification framework was developed to diagnose cytomegalovirus status using the catalog of TCR beta chain sequences. A later analysis assigned V and J genes by comparing TCR nucleotide sequences with IMGT/GENE-DB human TR gene sequences. The TCRdist pipeline was used in a later analysis to assign CDR3 sequences and most-parsimonious VDJ recombination scenarios. In a later analysis, every TCR beta chain was defined by the combination of its CDR3 amino acid sequence and its V-gene family, and reads without a unique V-gene family were dropped. A later analysis removed over 500 highly shared, low-generation-probability nucleotide sequences to deal with suspected cross-contamination and a sequencing artifact. A later analysis calculated a clonal expansion index for each public chain from normalized within-repertoire ranks of inferred template counts. In a later analysis, generation probabilities were computed with a VDJ recombination model fitted to out-of-frame rearrangements, and the resulting probabilities were checked against IGoR. A later analysis scored TCR-TCR, TCR-HLA and TCR-CMV co-occurrence with hypergeometric tests, applying a repertoire-size bias correction to TCR pairs. To estimate false discovery rates, a later analysis permuted the HLA or CMV assignments 20 times. A later analysis grouped co-occurring TCRs with DBSCAN, adding TCRdist sequence similarity when clustering within HLA-allele-positive subsets. Co-occurrence clustering excluded repertoires with fewer than 30,000 or more than 120,000 public chains, plus five with anomalous nucleotide sharing. TCRdb took over this immuneACCESS table, retaining in-frame rearrangements with V and J assigned. Such tables are incomplete; in checked studies, under half of the missing clones stem from an unresolved V gene, and the remainder is unexplained. V and J calls plus clone size are reproduced from that table; the DNA served to infer D and trimming. The sample table holds about 100,000 clones, of which 65% to 75% were seen once. The top ten constitute under 5.5% of the sample.

The germline V gene (reference sequence) sets CDR1 to GTSNPN and CDR2 to SVGIG. V loses 2 bases of germline sequence and J loses 9 bases, and the interval between the two ends is 29 bases. The cysteine opens and the phenylalanine closes a CDR3 of 18 amino acids. Kept here is only the CDR3 DNA, which spans 54 bases and is read in frame from base 1. This record belongs to a study of cytomegalovirus exposure and HLA in healthy donors (dated by TCRdb to 2017 to 2019). As for the study more broadly: In an earlier analysis of some 550 of the donors, under 300 Gb of sequence data and about 110 million unique TCR beta sequences from 150 million to 200 million T cells were reported. Roughly 300 gigabases of sequencing data and tens of millions of unique TCR sequences were included in an early release covering several hundred HLA-typed donors. Of the 398 genotyped donors, about 80% fell in the genetic ancestry cluster associated with self-reported Caucasian donors. The study was designed to test whether signatures of past pathogen exposure could be identified by cataloging public T cell receptors. The T cell repertoires of about 700 subjects were profiled by immunosequencing and related to cytomegalovirus serostatus. Besides the first cohort of 666 subjects, a separate validation cohort made up of some 110 different subjects was used. To predict cytomegalovirus infection status, the study combined high-throughput TCR immunosequencing, statistical association of individual TCRs with disease status, and machine learning. To study patterns of TCR occurrence, a later analysis re-analyzed previously published TCR beta repertoires from around 700 donors and added high-resolution HLA genotyping. In the later analysis, no new phenotypic data were used to find candidate immune exposures; instead, reliance was placed on TCR beta sequences and their occurrence across donors. In an earlier analysis of roughly 580 of the donors, high-throughput TCR beta sequencing was used to judge whether each TCR beta V gene segment behaved as functional or pseudogenic. Donor age, sex, ethnicity and CMV serostatus were compiled together with the repertoire data. A later genetic analysis used genome-wide SNP genotypes for about 60% of the roughly 670 donors, treating that subset as a discovery cohort. Every repertoire in the discovery cohort had been generated on one and the same sequencing platform. HLA typing covered class I and class II loci at four-digit resolution. The number of donors typed differed by locus, with 629-630 for A, B, C, DRB1 and DQB1, roughly 520 for DQA1, 600 to 610 for DPA1, and over 400 for DPB1. Because of strong linkage in the cohort, roughly 5 DR-DQ haplotypes were treated as single units for association and clustering. Across some 400 genotyped donors of the cohort, an average of about 240,000 unique TCR beta nucleotide sequences per donor were sequenced, and 15% to 20% of those sequences were non-productive.

The paper as a whole reports these results and caveats: A later analysis found that HLA-associated TCR beta chains were more clonally expanded and had lower generation probabilities than equally common non-associated chains. The earlier analysis of 587 of the donors excluded roughly 17 rarely observed V segments, including chromosome 9 orphons, because counts were too low. HLA typing was unavailable for some donors at each locus, so association tests used only the typed subset. It was suggested by the authors that the approach could potentially be generalized to other disease states and immunological phenotypes. Some IMGT-functional V segments, including TRBV6-2 and TRBV6-3, could not be distinguished by the 87-base-pair reads and were therefore excluded. For the cohort, immune exposure information was limited to CMV serostatus. A group of highly shared sequence variants was considered likely to be a technical artifact of the sequencing pipeline. A later analysis found that most CMV-associated TCR beta chains appeared HLA-restricted, with HLA associations seemingly driven largely by CMV exposure. A later genetic analysis reported fewer N-insertions in productive TCRs among donors in an Asian-associated ancestry cluster than the approximately 700-donor mean. In a later analysis, TCR association rates were found to vary across HLA loci, with the most associated TCRs seen for DRB1 alleles and the fewest for HLA-C alleles. V-gene and J-gene trimming of TCR beta chains was associated with a missense DCLRE1C variant in a later genetic analysis, and the association was replicated in an independent cohort. The classifier was reported to diagnose cytomegalovirus status with high specificity and sensitivity in both the original and validation cohorts. In vitro tests confirmed that a few of the cytomegalovirus-associated TCR beta chains recognize cytomegalovirus antigens. In an earlier analysis of roughly 560 of the donors, most TCR beta V segments were observed in productive rearrangements about 90% or about 30% of the time, broadly matching IMGT annotations. Correlated functional status among segregating V segments might be attributable to linkage disequilibrium, but an unknown experimental factor could not be ruled out. A further reported finding was that TCR beta sequences accurately predicted the HLA-A and HLA-B alleles for most subjects in the first cohort. The cohort was sequenced for TCR beta chains only, and without alpha or paired-chain data the features that could be detected were limited. A later analysis associated about 18,000 TCR beta sequences with specific HLA alleles at a false discovery rate of 0.05. In a later analysis, several top co-occurrence clusters were reported to appear linked to parvovirus B19, influenza, CMV and Epstein-Barr virus. The study listed 150 to 200 TCR beta chains as associated with cytomegalovirus. Roughly uniform sequencing depth across donors was assumed in presence/absence analyses, although this assumption may not hold. Most TCR sequences were observed very rarely across donors, whereas some public TCRs were present in many individuals. When HLA alleles, especially DR and DQ, strongly co-occurred, attributing TCR associations to individual alleles was difficult.

The cohort consisted of 600 to 700 healthy bone marrow donors. All cohort members were sampled while nominally healthy, although unrecorded immune exposures were likely present. The donor tested CMV seropositive, placing the donor among the 310 or so seropositive members of the cohort. A peripheral blood sample was provided by each donor, and peripheral blood mononuclear cells were used for TCR beta sequencing. Genomic DNA extraction from the blood cell samples was performed with the Qiagen DNeasy Blood Extraction Kit. This chain joins TRBV30 to TRBJ1-5; a weak D assignment points to TRBD1 (5 bases agree). The sequence was collected from a woman aged 18-35 years in good health and CMV-seropositive. Sequenced: PBMCs. The nucleotide sequence is given as TGTGCCTGGAGTTTCAGTGGGTGGCAGGGTGGCAGAAATGGGCCCCAGCATTTT. It codes for CAWSFSGWQGGRNGPQHF.